This T cell receptor beta chain was identified in a study of early stage breast cancer tumors (dated by TCRdb to about 2017). As for the study more broadly: Of the approximately 15 invasive breast tumors, about a dozen were found to be estrogen receptor-positive, progesterone receptor-positive and HER2-negative. Of the roughly twelve ER+/PR+/HER2- tumors, eight were classified as invasive ductal carcinomas and four as invasive lobular carcinomas. The average read coverage per sample was around 9-fold. A total of 2,651,842 templates, representing approximately 1,100,000 unique clonotypes, were detected across all samples. General findings and caveats noted by the study authors: Repertoires from blood resembled normal breast more closely than tumor, and using blood as a reference for each tissue separated tumor from normal in about 90% of the 16 patients. Enriched TCRB sequences shared across patients were found to be mostly commonly generated sequences that were unlikely to play an important role in the tumor microenvironment. Analysis by tumor subtype was prevented by the small cohort size. Chain pairing and functional markers such as CD4, CD8 and FOXP3 were missed by bulk genomic DNA sequencing of unsorted cells. Compared with adjacent normal breast tissue, tumors had 2.5 to 3-fold higher T cell density and higher clonality.

A remark on this clone: Its target antigen remains unknown. Nothing much larger sits one base from this clone, and base qualities are not available.

Every sample was amplified as two independent genomic DNA replicates, using roughly 0.45 ug for blood and approximately 1.5 ug for tumor or normal breast. TCRB sequencing of genomic DNA was carried out with the ImmunoSeq Intro kit according to the manufacturer's instructions. For absolute quantification, the roughly 33-cycle multiplex PCR included proprietary primers along with spike-in control sequences. Single-end 150-bp reads were used to sequence an 87-bp fragment spanning the CDR3 plus the flanking V and J genes. Each lane of an Illumina MiSeq running version 3.0 chemistry carried seven multiplexed samples, with two replicates apiece. The paper's data handling went like this. Raw data were processed with the vendor's proprietary pipeline, and both replicates were merged into a single result per sample. A clonotype was defined as productive rearrangements that share the same V-gene family, CDR3 amino acid sequence and J-gene segment. Clonality was calculated as 1 minus the normalized Shannon entropy (Pielou evenness) of TCRB abundances. T cell density was estimated as total templates divided by the number of input cells, with the number of input cells inferred from the DNA input amount. Recon was used with default parameters to estimate total repertoire diversity and clonality. Clonotypes with over 0.1% abundance in tumor and at least 32-fold higher abundance in tumor than in normal breast were defined as tumor-enriched. Entries here come from immuneACCESS through TCRdb and include only in-frame sequences with V and J called. Some clones fail to appear in such tables; in the studies checked, an unresolved V gene covers under half of the shortfall, and the cause of the remainder is unknown. V and J calls and clone size are those listed in that table; D and trimming were worked out from the DNA. The sample yields about 69,000 clones; approximately 84% were counted once. Approximately 4.5% of the sample is in the top ten clones.

The study profiled bulk TCR beta-chain repertoires in matched peripheral blood, tumor and adjacent normal breast tissue taken from around 15 patients with early-stage breast cancer. Before surgery, roughly 4.5-11 mL of whole blood was collected in EDTA tubes and processed within 2 hours. Ficoll-Paque centrifugation in SepMate-50 tubes was used to isolate peripheral blood mononuclear cells. For storage in liquid nitrogen, PBMCs were cryopreserved as aliquots of about 1.9 to 4 million cells in roughly 90% FBS with around 10% DMSO. Genomic DNA was extracted with the Qiagen AllPrep DNA/RNA Mini kit. The receptor's source is a person aged 35-49 years with breast cancer. Specimen: blood.

The nucleotide sequence reads TGTGCCAGCAGTTACGGACAGGGGTGGTACGAGCAGTACTTC. Translated, it gives CASSYGQGWYEQYF. Recombination connected TRBV27 to TRBJ2-7, and 9 junctional nucleotides match TRBD1. The germline V end is reduced by 4 bases and the J end by 4 bases; junction bases left unmatched: 5. Sequences MNHEY (CDR1) and SMNVEV (CDR2) are obtained from the germline V gene (reference sequence). Including the terminal cysteine and phenylalanine, the CDR3 comprises 14 residues. Here the CDR3 DNA is all that survives: 42 bases in frame from base 1.